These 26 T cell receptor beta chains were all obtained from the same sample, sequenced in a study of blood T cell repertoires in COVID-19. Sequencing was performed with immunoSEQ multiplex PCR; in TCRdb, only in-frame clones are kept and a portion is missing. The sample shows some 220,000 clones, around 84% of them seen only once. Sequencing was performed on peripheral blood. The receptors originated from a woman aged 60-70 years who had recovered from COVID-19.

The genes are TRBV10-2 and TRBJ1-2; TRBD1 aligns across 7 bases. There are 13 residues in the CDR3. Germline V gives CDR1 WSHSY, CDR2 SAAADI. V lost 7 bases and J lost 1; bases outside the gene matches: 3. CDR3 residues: CASKAGGNYGYTF. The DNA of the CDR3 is TGCGCCAGCAAGGCAGGGGGTAACTATGGCTACACCTTC.

The CDR3 region is CASSQRQATTPRISGNTIYF. For the CDR3, the DNA is TGTGCCAGCAGCCAGAGACAGGCGACGACCCCACGAATCTCTGGAAACACCATATATTTT. V usage is TRBV14 and J usage is TRBJ1-3; the D gene is possibly TRBD1 (6 bases). The germline V gene has CDR1 SGHDN and CDR2 FVKESK. The CDR3 is 20 residues long. Trimming took 3 bases from V and 0 from J, leaving 24 bases between them.

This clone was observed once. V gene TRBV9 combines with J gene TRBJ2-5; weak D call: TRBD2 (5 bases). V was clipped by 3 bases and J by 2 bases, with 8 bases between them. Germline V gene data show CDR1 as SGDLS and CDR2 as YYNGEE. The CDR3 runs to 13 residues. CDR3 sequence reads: CASSDGVQETQYF. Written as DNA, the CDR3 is TGTGCCAGCAGCGACGGGGTTCAAGAGACCCAGTACTTC.

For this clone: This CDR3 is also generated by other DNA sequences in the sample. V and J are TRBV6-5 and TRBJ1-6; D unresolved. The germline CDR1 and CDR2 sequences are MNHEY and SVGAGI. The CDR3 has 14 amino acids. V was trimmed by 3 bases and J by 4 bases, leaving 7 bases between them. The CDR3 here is CASSYREYNSPLHF. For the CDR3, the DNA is TGTGCCAGCAGTTATAGGGAGTATAATTCACCCCTCCACTTT.

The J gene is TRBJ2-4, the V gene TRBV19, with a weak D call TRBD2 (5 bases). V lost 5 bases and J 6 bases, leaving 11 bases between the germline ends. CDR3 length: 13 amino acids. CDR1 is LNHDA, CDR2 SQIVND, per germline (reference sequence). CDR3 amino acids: CASSRAGGNIQYF. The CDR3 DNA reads TGTGCCAGTAGTCGGGCCGGAGGAAACATTCAGTACTTC. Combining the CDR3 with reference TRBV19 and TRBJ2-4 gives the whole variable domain DGGITQSPKYLFRKEGQNVTLSCEQNLNHDAMYWYRQDPGQGLRLIYYSQIVNDFQKGDIAEGYSVSREKKESFPLTVTSAQKNPTAFYLCASSRAGGNIQYFGAGTRLSVL.

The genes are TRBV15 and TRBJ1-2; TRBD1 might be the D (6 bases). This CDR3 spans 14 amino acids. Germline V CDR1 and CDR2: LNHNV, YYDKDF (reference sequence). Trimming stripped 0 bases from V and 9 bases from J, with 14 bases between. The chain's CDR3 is CATSRDLRDIRYTF. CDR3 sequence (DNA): TGTGCCACCAGCAGAGATCTGAGGGACATACGCTACACCTTC.

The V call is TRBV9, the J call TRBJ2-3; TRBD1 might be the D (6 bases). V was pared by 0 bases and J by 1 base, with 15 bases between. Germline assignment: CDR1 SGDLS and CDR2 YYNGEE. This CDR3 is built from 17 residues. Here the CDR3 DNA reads TGTGCCAGCAGCGTAGAAGGGACACTATCAGGCACAGATACGCAGTATTTT. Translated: CASSVEGTLSGTDTQYF.

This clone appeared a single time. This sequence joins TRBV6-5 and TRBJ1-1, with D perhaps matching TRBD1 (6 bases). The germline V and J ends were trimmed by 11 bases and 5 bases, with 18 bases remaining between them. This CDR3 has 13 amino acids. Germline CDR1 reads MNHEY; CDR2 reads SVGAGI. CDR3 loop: CAVQFRGGTEAFF. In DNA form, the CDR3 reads TGTGCCGTCCAGTTCAGGGGTGGTACTGAAGCTTTCTTT.

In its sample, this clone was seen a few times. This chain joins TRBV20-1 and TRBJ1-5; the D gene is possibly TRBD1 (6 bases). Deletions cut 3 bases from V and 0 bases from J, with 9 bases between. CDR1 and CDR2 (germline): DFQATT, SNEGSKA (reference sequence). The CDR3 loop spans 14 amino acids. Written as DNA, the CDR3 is TGCAGTGCTAGTCAGGGGTTTAGCAATCAGCCCCAGCATTTT. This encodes CSASQGFSNQPQHF.

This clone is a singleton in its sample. The CDR3 DNA reads TGCGCCAGCAGCCCACCGGGACAGGCTAACTCTGGGGCCAACGTCCTGACTTTC. It specifies CASSPPGQANSGANVLTF. The J gene is TRBJ2-6, the V gene TRBV5-1; 8 bases align to TRBD1. This CDR3 is built from 18 residues. CDR1 SGHRS and CDR2 YFSETQ come from the germline V gene. After removal of 4 bases from V and 0 bases from J, the junction contained 9 bases not matched to a gene.

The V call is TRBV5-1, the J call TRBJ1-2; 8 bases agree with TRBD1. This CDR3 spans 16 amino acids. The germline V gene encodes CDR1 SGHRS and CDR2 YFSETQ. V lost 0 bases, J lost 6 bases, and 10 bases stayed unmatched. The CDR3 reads CASSLVLGTGINGYTF. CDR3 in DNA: TGCGCCAGCAGCTTGGTGCTCGGGACAGGAATAAATGGCTACACCTTC.

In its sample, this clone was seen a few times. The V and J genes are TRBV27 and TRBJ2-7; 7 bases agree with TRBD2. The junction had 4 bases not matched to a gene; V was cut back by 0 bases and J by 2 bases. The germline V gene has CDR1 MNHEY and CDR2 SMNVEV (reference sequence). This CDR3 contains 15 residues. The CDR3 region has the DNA TGTGCCAGCAGTTTATCGGGCAGCGGGGCCTACGAGCAGTACTTC. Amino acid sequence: CASSLSGSGAYEQYF.

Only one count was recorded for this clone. CDR3 bases: TGTGCCAGCAGCCGGACTACAGGGGATGGCTACACCTTC. Amino acids: CASSRTTGDGYTF. The chain couples TRBV5-4 to TRBJ1-2, with 7 nucleotides matching TRBD1. Germline V gene data show CDR1 as SGHNT and CDR2 as YYREEE (reference sequence). The CDR3 consists of 13 residues. The trim removed 4 bases at V and 6 bases at J, leaving 6 bases unmatched.

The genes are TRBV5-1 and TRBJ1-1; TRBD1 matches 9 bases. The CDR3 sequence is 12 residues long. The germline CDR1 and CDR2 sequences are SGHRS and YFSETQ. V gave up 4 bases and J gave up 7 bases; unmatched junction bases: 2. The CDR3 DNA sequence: TGCGCCAGCAGCATGGGACAGGGTGAAGCTTTCTTT. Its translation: CASSMGQGEAFF.

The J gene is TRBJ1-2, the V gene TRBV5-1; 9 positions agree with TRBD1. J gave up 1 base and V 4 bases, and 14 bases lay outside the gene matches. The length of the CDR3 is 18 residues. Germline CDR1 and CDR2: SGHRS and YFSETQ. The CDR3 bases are TGCGCCAGCAGCCCCCCGGTCGGACAGGGGATAGGTAACTATGGCTACACCTTC. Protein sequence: CASSPPVGQGIGNYGYTF.

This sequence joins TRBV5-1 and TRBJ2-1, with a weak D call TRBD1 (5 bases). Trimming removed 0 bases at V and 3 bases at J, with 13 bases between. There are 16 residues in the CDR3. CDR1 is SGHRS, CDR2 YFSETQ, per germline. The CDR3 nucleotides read TGCGCCAGCAGCTTGGCCGACGGAACAGGCTACAATGAGCAGTTCTTC. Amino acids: CASSLADGTGYNEQFF.

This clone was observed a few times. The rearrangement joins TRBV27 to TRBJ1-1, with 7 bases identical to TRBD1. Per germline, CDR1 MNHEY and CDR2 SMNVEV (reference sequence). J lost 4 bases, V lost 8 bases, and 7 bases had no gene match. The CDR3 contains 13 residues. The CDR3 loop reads CASHKTGSTEAFF. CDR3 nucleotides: TGTGCCAGCCACAAGACAGGGTCCACTGAAGCTTTCTTT.

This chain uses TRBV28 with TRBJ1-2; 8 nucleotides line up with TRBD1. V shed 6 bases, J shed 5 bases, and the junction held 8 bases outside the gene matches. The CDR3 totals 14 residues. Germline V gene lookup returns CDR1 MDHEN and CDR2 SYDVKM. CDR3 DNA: TGTGCCAGCAGCACCGGGACAGGCATATATGGCTACACCTTC. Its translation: CASSTGTGIYGYTF.

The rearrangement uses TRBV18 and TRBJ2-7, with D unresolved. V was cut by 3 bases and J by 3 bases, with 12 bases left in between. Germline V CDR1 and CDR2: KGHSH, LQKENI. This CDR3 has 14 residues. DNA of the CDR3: TGTGCCAGCTCACCCCCGGAGAACATCTACGAGCAGTACTTC. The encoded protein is CASSPPENIYEQYF. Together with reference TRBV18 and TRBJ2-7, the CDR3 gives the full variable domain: NAGVMQNPRHLVRRRGQEARLRCSPMKGHSHVYWYRQLPEEGLKFMVYLQKENIIDESGMPKERFSAEFPKEGPSILRIQQVVRGDSAAYFCASSPPENIYEQYFGPGTRLTVT.

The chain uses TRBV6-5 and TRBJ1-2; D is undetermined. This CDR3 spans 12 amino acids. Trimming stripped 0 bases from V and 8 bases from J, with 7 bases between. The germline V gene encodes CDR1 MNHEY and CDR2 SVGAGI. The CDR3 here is CASSYSGEGYTF. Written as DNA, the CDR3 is TGTGCCAGCAGTTACTCTGGGGAGGGCTACACCTTC.

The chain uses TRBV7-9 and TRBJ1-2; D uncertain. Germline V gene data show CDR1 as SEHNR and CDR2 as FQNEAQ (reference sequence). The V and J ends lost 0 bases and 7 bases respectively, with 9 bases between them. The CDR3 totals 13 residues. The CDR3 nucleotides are TGTGCCAGCAGCTTAGCGAACTCGGTTGGCTACACCTTC. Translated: CASSLANSVGYTF.

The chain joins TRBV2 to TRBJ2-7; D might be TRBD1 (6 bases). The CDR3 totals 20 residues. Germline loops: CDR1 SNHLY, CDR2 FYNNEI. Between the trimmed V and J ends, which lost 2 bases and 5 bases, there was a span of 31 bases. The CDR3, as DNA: TGTGCCAGCAGTGAAACCCCCCCCCTCCGCCATACCACAGGGCCGGACGAGCAGTACTTC. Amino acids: CASSETPPLRHTTGPDEQYF.

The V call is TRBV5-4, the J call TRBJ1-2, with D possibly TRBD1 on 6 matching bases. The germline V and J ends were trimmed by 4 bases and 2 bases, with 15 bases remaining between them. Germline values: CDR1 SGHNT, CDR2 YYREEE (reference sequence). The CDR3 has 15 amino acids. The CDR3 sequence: CASSPGLGANYGYTF. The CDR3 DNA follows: TGTGCCAGCAGCCCGGGGCTGGGGGCGAACTATGGCTACACCTTC.

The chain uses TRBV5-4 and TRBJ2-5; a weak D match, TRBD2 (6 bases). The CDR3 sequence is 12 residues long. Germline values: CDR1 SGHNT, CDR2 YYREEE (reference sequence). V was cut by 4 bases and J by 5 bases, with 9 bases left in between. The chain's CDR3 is CASSAGSETQYF. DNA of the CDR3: TGTGCCAGCAGCGCGGGGAGTGAGACCCAGTACTTC.

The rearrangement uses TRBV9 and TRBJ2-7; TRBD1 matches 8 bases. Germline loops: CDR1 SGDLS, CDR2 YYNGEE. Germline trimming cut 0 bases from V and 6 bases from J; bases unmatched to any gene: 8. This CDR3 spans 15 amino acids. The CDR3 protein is CASSVAGQGFSEQYF. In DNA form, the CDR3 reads TGTGCCAGCAGCGTAGCCGGACAGGGTTTTAGCGAGCAGTACTTC.

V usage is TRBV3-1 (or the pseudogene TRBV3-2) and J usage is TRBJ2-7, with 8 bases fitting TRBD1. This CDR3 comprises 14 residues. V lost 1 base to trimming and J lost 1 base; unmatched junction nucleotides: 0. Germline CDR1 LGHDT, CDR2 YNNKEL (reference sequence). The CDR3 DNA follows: TGTGCCAGCAGCCAAGGACAGGGGTCCTACGAGCAGTACTTC. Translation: CASSQGQGSYEQYF.